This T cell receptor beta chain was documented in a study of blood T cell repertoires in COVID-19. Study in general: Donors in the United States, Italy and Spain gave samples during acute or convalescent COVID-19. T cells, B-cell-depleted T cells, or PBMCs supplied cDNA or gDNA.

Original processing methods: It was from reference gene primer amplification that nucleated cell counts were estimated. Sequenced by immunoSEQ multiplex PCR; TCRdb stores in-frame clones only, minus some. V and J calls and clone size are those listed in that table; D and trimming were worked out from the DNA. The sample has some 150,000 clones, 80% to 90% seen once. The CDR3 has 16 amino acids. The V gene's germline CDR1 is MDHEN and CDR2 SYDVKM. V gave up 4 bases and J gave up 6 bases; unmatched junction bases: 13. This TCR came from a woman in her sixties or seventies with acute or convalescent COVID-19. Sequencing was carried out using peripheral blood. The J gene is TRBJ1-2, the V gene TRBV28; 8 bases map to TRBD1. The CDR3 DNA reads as TGTGCCAGCAGTTACCCGCTAACAGGGGGAGTAGATGGCTACACCTTC. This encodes CASSYPLTGGVDGYTF.